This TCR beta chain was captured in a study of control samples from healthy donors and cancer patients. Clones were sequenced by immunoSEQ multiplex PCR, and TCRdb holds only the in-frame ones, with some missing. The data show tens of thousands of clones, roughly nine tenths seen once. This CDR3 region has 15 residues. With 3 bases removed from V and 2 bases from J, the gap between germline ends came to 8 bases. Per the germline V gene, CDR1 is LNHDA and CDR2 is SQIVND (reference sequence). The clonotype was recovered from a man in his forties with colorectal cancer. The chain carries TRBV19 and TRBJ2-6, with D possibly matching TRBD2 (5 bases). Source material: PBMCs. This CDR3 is CASSIRETGANVLTF. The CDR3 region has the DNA TGTGCCAGTAGTATTCGGGAAACTGGGGCCAACGTCCTGACTTTC. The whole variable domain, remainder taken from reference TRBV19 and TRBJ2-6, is DGGITQSPKYLFRKEGQNVTLSCEQNLNHDAMYWYRQDPGQGLRLIYYSQIVNDFQKGDIAEGYSVSREKKESFPLTVTSAQKNPTAFYLCASSIRETGANVLTFGAGSRLTVL.